This is a list of T cell receptor beta chains from one sample in a study of control samples from healthy donors and cancer patients. Here immunoSEQ multiplex PCR was the method, and the copy in TCRdb shows in-frame clones only, minus some. Among 60,000 to 70,000 clones listed, approximately 85% were seen once. The sample comprised blood. The origin of the receptors is a man in his forties or fifties in good health. Both conserved end residues are part of each CDR3. Fields, in order: J gene, V gene, D gene, clone size, CDR3 DNA, CDR3 protein. The D gene is left open where the match is weak. Not every row has a clone size; where given, it reads once, few, many or a size class.

J: TRBJ1-4
V: TRBV27
D: NA
size: NA
DNA: TGTGCCAGCAGTTTGGGCAGGCCTTATGAAAAACTGTTTTTT
CDR3: CASSLGRPYEKLFF

J: TRBJ2-5
V: TRBV6-6
D: TRBD2
size: few
DNA: TGTGCCAGCAGTGGGACTAGGGGCCCAGGTGGGACCCAGTACTTC
CDR3: CASSGTRGPGGTQYF

J: TRBJ2-2
V: TRBV7-2
D: NA
size: few
DNA: TGTGCCAGCAGCCCACAACCGACGGCTACGAACACCGGGGAGCTGTTTTTT
CDR3: CASSPQPTATNTGELFF

J: TRBJ2-1
V: TRBV7-2
D: NA
size: NA
DNA: TGTGCCAGCAGCTTAGGTCCCCCGACCTACAATGAGCAGTTCTTC
CDR3: CASSLGPPTYNEQFF

J: TRBJ1-1
V: TRBV29-1
D: NA
size: NA
DNA: TGCAGCGTTGGGGGTTTAATGAACACTGAAGCTTTCTTT
CDR3: CSVGGLMNTEAFF

J: TRBJ2-1
V: TRBV6-5
D: NA
size: NA
DNA: TGTGCCAGCAGTATAAGGGAGGTCAATGAGCAGTTCTTC
CDR3: CASSIREVNEQFF

J: TRBJ2-6
V: TRBV5-6
D: NA
size: NA
DNA: TGTGCCAGCAGCTTGGCCCCGAGGGGTGGGGCCAACGTCCTGACTTTC
CDR3: CASSLAPRGGANVLTF

J: TRBJ2-1
V: TRBV11-3
D: TRBD2
size: NA
DNA: TGTGCCAGCAGCGCCGAGCCGGGACTAGCCGGGGATGAGCAGTTCTTC
CDR3: CASSAEPGLAGDEQFF

J: TRBJ1-4
V: TRBV19
D: NA
size: NA
DNA: TGTGCCAGTAGTATTTCCCCAGGGGAAAAACTGTTTTTT
CDR3: CASSISPGEKLFF

J: TRBJ2-3
V: TRBV6-4
D: TRBD2
size: NA
DNA: TGTGCCAGCAGTGACTCAGGGACGGGAGGAGATACGCAGTATTTT
CDR3: CASSDSGTGGDTQYF

J: TRBJ2-2
V: TRBV6-2/TRBV6-3
D: TRBD2
size: large
DNA: TGTGCCAGCAGCCGAACCCATAGCGGGGGGGCCCCCGGGGAGCTGTTTTTT
CDR3: CASSRTHSGGAPGELFF

J: TRBJ1-2
V: TRBV5-1
D: NA
size: once
DNA: TGCGCCAGCAGCCCACAACCTCCGGGCCAGGGGGGCTACACCTTC
CDR3: CASSPQPPGQGGYTF

J: TRBJ2-1
V: TRBV11-1
D: NA
size: once
DNA: TGTGCCAGCAGCTTGTTAGGACATTACAATGAGCAGTTCTTC
CDR3: CASSLLGHYNEQFF

J: TRBJ2-1
V: TRBV6-5
D: NA
size: NA
DNA: TGTGCCAGCAGTTACCAGGGCCAGGTGGATGAGCAGTTCTTC
CDR3: CASSYQGQVDEQFF

J: TRBJ2-5
V: TRBV7-8
D: NA
size: NA
DNA: TGTGCCAGCAGCTTAGGGGGGATTAGGTCCCAGTACTTC
CDR3: CASSLGGIRSQYF

J: TRBJ2-5
V: TRBV7-2
D: TRBD1
size: NA
DNA: TGTGCCAGCAGGCTTTCAGGGGGCCAAGAGACCCAGTACTTC
CDR3: CASRLSGGQETQYF

J: TRBJ1-2
V: TRBV19
D: TRBD1
size: few
DNA: TGTGCCAGTAGTAAAGACAGGGGTTATGGCTACACCTTC
CDR3: CASSKDRGYGYTF

J: TRBJ2-7
V: TRBV7-5
D: NA
size: NA
DNA: TGTGCCAGAAGCTTAAGGGTCGTGAACCCCTACGAGCAGTACTTC
CDR3: CARSLRVVNPYEQYF

J: TRBJ2-3
V: TRBV5-6
D: NA
size: few
DNA: TGTGCCAGCAGCTTCGAGCTCACAGATACGCAGTATTTT
CDR3: CASSFELTDTQYF

J: TRBJ2-1
V: TRBV7-9
D: TRBD1
size: NA
DNA: TGTGCCAGCAGCTTAAGACAGGGGGGATACAATGAGCAGTTCTTC
CDR3: CASSLRQGGYNEQFF

J: TRBJ2-1
V: TRBV30
D: NA
size: once
DNA: TGTGCCTGGACGAGCGGCTCCTACAATGAGCAGTTCTTC
CDR3: CAWTSGSYNEQFF

J: TRBJ2-7
V: TRBV2
D: NA
size: NA
DNA: TGTGCCAGCAGCAGACAGCCTTACGAGCAGTACTTC
CDR3: CASSRQPYEQYF

J: TRBJ1-4
V: TRBV28
D: NA
size: NA
DNA: TGTGCCAGCAGTACAACTAGGTCAAATGAAAAACTGTTTTTT
CDR3: CASSTTRSNEKLFF

J: TRBJ2-1
V: TRBV4-3
D: NA
size: NA
DNA: TGCGCCAGCAGCCGGGAAGTAGGGCCCTACAATGAGCAGTTCTTC
CDR3: CASSREVGPYNEQFF

J: TRBJ2-5
V: TRBV5-1
D: NA
size: NA
DNA: TGCGCCAGCAGCAGGGATACAGGGACGGAGACCCAGTACTTC
CDR3: CASSRDTGTETQYF

J: TRBJ1-1
V: TRBV5-6
D: NA
size: NA
DNA: TGTGCCAGCGGGCAGGTAAACACTGAAGCTTTCTTT
CDR3: CASGQVNTEAFF

J: TRBJ2-2
V: TRBV3-1/TRBV3-2
D: NA
size: NA
DNA: TGTGCCAGCAGCCAATTTACCCCGGCCACCGGGGAGCTGTTTTTT
CDR3: CASSQFTPATGELFF

J: TRBJ1-4
V: TRBV20-1
D: NA
size: NA
DNA: TGCAGTGCAGGCAGGTGGGAAAAACTGTTTTTT
CDR3: CSAGRWEKLFF

J: TRBJ1-3
V: TRBV3-1/TRBV3-2
D: NA
size: NA
DNA: TGTGCCAGCAGCGGCCGAAGTCGTGCAGTCTCTGGAAACACCATATATTTT
CDR3: CASSGRSRAVSGNTIYF

J: TRBJ1-4
V: TRBV11-2
D: NA
size: NA
DNA: TGTGCCAGCAGCTTAGATCAAAGCGCAACTAATGAAAAACTGTTTTTT
CDR3: CASSLDQSATNEKLFF

J: TRBJ1-2
V: TRBV12-5
D: TRBD1
size: NA
DNA: TGTGCTAGTGGTTTGGGACAGGGGGGCTACACCTTC
CDR3: CASGLGQGGYTF

J: TRBJ1-1
V: TRBV6-6
D: TRBD1
size: NA
DNA: TGTGCCAGCAGTTACGCGACAGGGAGCACTGAAGCTTTCTTT
CDR3: CASSYATGSTEAFF

J: TRBJ2-3
V: TRBV11-2
D: TRBD1
size: NA
DNA: TGTGCCAGCAGCTCAGTCCGGGACAGGGGGCTTCGCCCAGATACGCAGTATTTT
CDR3: CASSSVRDRGLRPDTQYF

J: TRBJ2-5
V: TRBV11-3
D: NA
size: few
DNA: TGTGCCAGCAGCTTAGGATTGAGCGCCCGGGAGACCCAGTACTTC
CDR3: CASSLGLSARETQYF

J: TRBJ1-1
V: TRBV11-2
D: TRBD1
size: once
DNA: TGTGCCAGCAGCATCGGGACAGGAGATGATGAAGCTTTCTTT
CDR3: CASSIGTGDDEAFF

J: TRBJ2-7
V: TRBV29-1
D: TRBD1
size: NA
DNA: TGCAGCGTTGAAGTTATTGGGACAGGAGGCGAGCAGTACTTC
CDR3: CSVEVIGTGGEQYF

J: TRBJ1-1
V: TRBV27
D: TRBD1
size: few
DNA: TGTGCCAGCATAAAAGGACAGGGGAGAGGGAACACTGAAGCTTTCTTT
CDR3: CASIKGQGRGNTEAFF

J: TRBJ1-5
V: TRBV6-1
D: TRBD1
size: NA
DNA: TGTGCCAGCAGTGAAGGATCGAGGGGGCCTAGCAATCAGCCCCAGCATTTT
CDR3: CASSEGSRGPSNQPQHF

J: TRBJ2-5
V: TRBV10-3
D: TRBD2
size: NA
DNA: TGTGCCATCAGTACGCCGGGACTAACCCAACAAGAGACCCAGTACTTC
CDR3: CAISTPGLTQQETQYF

J: TRBJ1-1
V: TRBV25-1
D: NA
size: few
DNA: TGTGCCAGCAGTGAATATAGAGGGAACACTGAAGCTTTCTTT
CDR3: CASSEYRGNTEAFF

J: TRBJ1-5
V: TRBV7-2
D: TRBD1
size: once
DNA: TGTGCCAGCTGCCGGGACAGGAATCAGCCCCAGCATTTT
CDR3: CASCRDRNQPQHF

J: TRBJ2-1
V: TRBV30
D: NA
size: NA
DNA: TGTGCCTGGAGCTCTCGAAGTCTGGGGTTGAACAATGAGCAGTTCTTC
CDR3: CAWSSRSLGLNNEQFF

J: TRBJ2-2
V: TRBV7-7
D: TRBD1
size: NA
DNA: TGTGCCAGTGGACAGGGGAACACCGGGGAGCTGTTTTTT
CDR3: CASGQGNTGELFF

J: TRBJ1-1
V: TRBV7-3
D: NA
size: NA
DNA: TGTGCCAGCAGCTTATCCCGCCCCTCGGGGAACACTGAAGCTTTCTTT
CDR3: CASSLSRPSGNTEAFF

J: TRBJ2-3
V: TRBV30
D: NA
size: NA
DNA: TGTGCCTGGAGTGTAGGAATAAGCACAGATACGCAGTATTTT
CDR3: CAWSVGISTDTQYF

J: TRBJ1-5
V: TRBV7-9
D: NA
size: NA
DNA: TGTGCCAGCAGCCTGCGGAGGGATCAGCCCCAGCATTTT
CDR3: CASSLRRDQPQHF

J: TRBJ2-7
V: TRBV5-1
D: NA
size: NA
DNA: TGCGCCAGCAGGAGGAGTACGGACAGCTCCTACGAGCAGTACTTC
CDR3: CASRRSTDSSYEQYF

J: TRBJ2-1
V: TRBV9
D: NA
size: NA
DNA: TGTGCCAGCAGCGTAGACTCAGGGACCCACAATGAGCAGTTCTTC
CDR3: CASSVDSGTHNEQFF

J: TRBJ2-2
V: TRBV5-1
D: NA
size: NA
DNA: TGCGCCAGCAACGCCAGTACAGGCTCCGGGGAGCTGTTTTTT
CDR3: CASNASTGSGELFF

J: TRBJ2-1
V: TRBV30
D: NA
size: NA
DNA: TGTGCCTGGAGTCAGGGGTCCGCCTACAATGAGCAGTTCTTC
CDR3: CAWSQGSAYNEQFF